Shown below are 31 T cell receptor beta chains from a single sample sequenced in a study of T cells after yellow fever vaccination. TCRdb passed the 5' RACE reads through MiXCR, listing each CDR3 protein once. The table includes some 350,000 distinct CDR3 sequences, under 5% detected once. Sequences were derived from PBMCs, sampled 5 days after the yellow fever booster vaccination. The receptors were sampled from a man in his late teens or twenties who received the YFV17D yellow fever vaccine.

This clonotype was seen repeatedly, ten times or more. The chain links TRBV12-3 or TRBV12-4 to TRBJ2-7; D is undetermined. The V and J ends lost 4 bases and 3 bases respectively, with 7 bases between them. The CDR3 extends over 12 amino acids. The CDR3: CASSYEFYEQYF. CDR3 coding DNA: TGTGCCAGCAGTTATGAGTTCTACGAGCAGTACTTC.

This clonotype was counted only a few times. This chain uses TRBV7-2 with TRBJ2-3, with 7 positions matching TRBD2. The germline gives CDR1 SGHTA, CDR2 FQGNSA. Trimming took 2 bases from V and 4 from J; bases not matched to a gene: 6. This CDR3 contains 15 residues. CDR3 in amino acids: CASSLPSGTPDTQYF. The CDR3 nucleotides are TGTGCCAGCAGCTTACCTAGCGGCACCCCAGATACGCAGTATTTT.

The genes are TRBV7-2 and TRBJ1-1; D is ambiguous. CDR1 and CDR2 (germline): SGHTA, FQGNSA. The CDR3 runs 14 residues. V dropped 0 bases and J dropped 6 bases, with 11 bases sitting between them. The CDR3 region is CASSLALGVSEAFF. The DNA of the CDR3 is TGTGCCAGCAGCTTAGCGCTCGGGGTCTCTGAAGCTTTCTTT.

This clonotype was found many times. This chain connects TRBV6-5 to TRBJ2-3, with D unresolved. V was cut by 5 bases and J by 6 bases, with 24 bases left in between. The CDR3 length is 17 residues. CDR1 is MNHEY and CDR2 is SVGAGI in the germline V gene. The CDR3 region has the DNA TGTGCCAGCAGTACATCGTTCCCGGGTCAGAGTTTGGATACGCAGTATTTT. As protein: CASSTSFPGQSLDTQYF.

This clonotype was recorded at least ten times. The chain links TRBV12-3 or TRBV12-4 to TRBJ1-1, with unresolved D. The CDR3 consists of 14 residues. Trimming took off 6 bases at V and 1 base at J, with 12 bases between the two ends. The CDR3 nucleotides are TGTGCCAGCAGCTCTCACGCAGAGAACACTGAAGCTTTCTTT. Protein sequence: CASSSHAENTEAFF.

The chain employs TRBV12-3 or TRBV12-4 and TRBJ1-2, with unresolved D. The V end lost 0 bases, the J end lost 6 bases, and 14 bases lay between the germline ends. This CDR3 contains 15 residues. This CDR3 is CASSLARPSWDGYTF. CDR3 bases: TGTGCCAGCAGTTTAGCCCGGCCCTCGTGGGATGGCTACACCTTC.

This clonotype was seen only a few times. The V and J genes are TRBV15 and TRBJ2-7, with TRBD2 identical over 8 bases. Germline V CDR1 and CDR2: LNHNV, YYDKDF (reference sequence). V trimming: 4 bases; J trimming: 2 bases; junction bases outside the gene matches: 4. This CDR3 region has 14 residues. The CDR3 DNA sequence: TGTGCCACCAGCACCGGGGGGGTTCCCTACGAGCAGTACGTC. Its protein product is CATSTGGVPYEQYV.

The genes are TRBV20-1 and TRBJ2-1; no definite D call. Deletions cut 0 bases from V and 0 bases from J, with 15 bases between. The CDR3 runs 17 residues. Germline loops: CDR1 DFQATT, CDR2 SNEGSKA (reference sequence). CDR3 nucleotides: TGCAGTGCTAGAGATTTGAGGAGTATAGTCTCCTACAATGAGCAGTTCTTC. It translates to CSARDLRSIVSYNEQFF.

This clonotype was observed a few times. This chain links TRBV6-2 or TRBV6-3 with TRBJ2-5, with a tentative D call TRBD1 (5 bases). Germline assignment: CDR1 MNHEY and CDR2 SVGEGT. The CDR3 loop spans 16 amino acids. Trimming took off 2 bases at V and 1 base at J, with 14 bases between the two ends. Written as DNA, the CDR3 is TGTGCCAGCAGTTACGAGGTAGGGGCAGCCCAAGAGACCCAGTACTTC. Its protein is CASSYEVGAAQETQYF.

The chain uses TRBV7-9 and TRBJ2-1; D may be TRBD1 or TRBD2 (5 bases each). The CDR3 consists of 14 residues. V lost 3 bases and J lost 8, with 14 bases in between. CDR1 SEHNR and CDR2 FQNEAQ come from the germline V gene (reference sequence). Here the CDR3 reads CASSFEGPTDEQFF. The CDR3 DNA follows: TGTGCCAGCAGCTTTGAGGGGCCCACGGATGAGCAGTTCTTC.

Ten or more counts support this clonotype. The chain couples TRBV7-9 to TRBJ1-1, with 10 nucleotides matching TRBD1. V shed 7 bases and J 10 bases; nucleotides not matched to a gene: 9. The CDR3 loop spans 13 amino acids. Germline CDR1 reads SEHNR; CDR2 reads FQNEAQ (reference sequence). CDR3 nucleotide sequence: TGTGCCAGCAAACCCGGGACAGGGGATAGAGCTTTCTTT. Its translation is CASKPGTGDRAFF.

This clonotype was seen many times. Sequence at one end of the junction differs from germline and may be a read error. The chain links TRBV3-1 to TRBJ2-1; 13 bases agree with TRBD2. The V gene's germline CDR1 is LGHDT and CDR2 YNNKEL (reference sequence). The CDR3 loop spans 16 amino acids. In DNA, the CDR3 is TGTGCCAGCAACCAACTAGCGGGGGGGCCGGGTGGTGAGCAGTTCTTC. Translating gives CASNQLAGGPGGEQFF.

CDR3 DNA sequence: TGTGCCAGCAGTGCGGGACGGTTGGTTGGGCCCCAGCATTTT. Encoded protein: CASSAGRLVGPQHF. The chain employs TRBV12-3 or TRBV12-4 and TRBJ1-5; D perhaps matches TRBD1 (5 bases). This CDR3 region has 14 residues. Trimming shortened V by 5 bases and J by 9 bases, and 17 bases separated the two germline ends.

The sample holds many counts of this clonotype. The CDR3 coding sequence is TGCGCCAGCGCCACGACCGGGGGGGCTTTTCAGACCCAGTACTTC. Translation: CASATTGGAFQTQYF. The chain joins TRBV5-1 to TRBJ2-5, with 8 positions matching TRBD2. Trimming at V came to 7 bases and at J to 6 bases, leaving 14 bases not matched to a gene. This CDR3 is built from 15 residues. Germline CDR1 is SGHRS and CDR2 is YFSETQ.

This clonotype was seen a few times. The rearrangement joins TRBV6-5 to TRBJ1-1; D is uncertain. CDR3 size: 14 residues. The V end was cut by 0 bases, the J end by 4 bases, with 9 bases between. The germline V gene encodes CDR1 MNHEY and CDR2 SVGAGI. The CDR3 DNA follows: TGTGCCAGCAGTTACTCGAAAAGGATCACTGAAGCTTTCTTT. Translating gives CASSYSKRITEAFF.

This clonotype occurred many times. The CDR3 sequence is CASSLGGGYEQYV. CDR3 bases: TGCGCCAGCAGCTTGGGAGGCGGTTACGAGCAGTACGTC. V gene TRBV5-1 combines with J gene TRBJ2-7; D gene ambiguous. This CDR3 is 13 amino acids long. Looked up from germline, CDR1 is SGHRS and CDR2 is YFSETQ. Between the trimmed V and J ends, which lost 0 bases and 4 bases, there was a span of 8 bases.

This sequence joins TRBV5-1 and TRBJ2-7, with D unresolved. This CDR3 spans 15 amino acids. Per germline, CDR1 SGHRS and CDR2 YFSETQ. Between the trimmed V and J ends, which lost 4 bases and 7 bases, there was a span of 21 bases. The CDR3 sequence: CASSPNTRGDGEQYV. Written as DNA, the CDR3 is TGCGCCAGCAGCCCCAACACCCGAGGAGACGGAGAGCAGTACGTC.

This clonotype was observed a few times. The chain joins TRBV11-2 to TRBJ2-5; TRBD2 aligns across 7 bases. The junction had 11 bases not matched to a gene; V was cut back by 2 bases and J by 11 bases. Germline CDR1 is SGHAT and CDR2 is FQNNGV. The CDR3 totals 14 residues. This CDR3 reads CASSLSMTGGAQYF. In DNA, the CDR3 is TGTGCCAGCAGCTTATCTATGACGGGGGGTGCACAGTACTTC.

In its sample, this clonotype was seen many times. The V gene is TRBV5-1, the J gene TRBJ2-1; no clear D gene. The CDR3 has 15 residues. Trimming pared 0 bases from V and 7 bases from J, leaving 14 bases between. The germline CDR1 and CDR2 sequences are SGHRS and YFSETQ. The CDR3 sequence: CASSLGGSTTNEQFF. The CDR3, as DNA: TGCGCCAGCAGCTTGGGGGGTAGTACGACGAATGAGCAGTTCTTC.

The rearrangement links TRBV28 to TRBJ1-1, with unresolved D. Trimming pared 8 bases from V and 9 bases from J, leaving 16 bases between. Germline lookup yields CDR1 MDHEN and CDR2 SYDVKM. The CDR3 has 12 residues. The CDR3 sequence: CASLEPAEKAFF. CDR3 nucleotide sequence: TGTGCCAGCCTGGAGCCGGCCGAAAAAGCTTTCTTT. Supplemented by reference TRBV28 and TRBJ1-1, the full variable domain reads DVKVTQSSRYLVKRTGEKVFLECVQDMDHENMFWYRQDPGLGLRLIYFSYDVKMKEKGDIPEGYSVSREKKERFSLILESASTNQTSMYLCASLEPAEKAFFGQGTRLTVV.

The sample holds many counts of this clonotype. The chain employs TRBV5-6 and TRBJ1-5; tentatively, D is TRBD1 (6 bases). This CDR3 has 15 residues. The V gene lost 2 bases and the J gene lost 6 bases, with 15 bases spanning the gap. Germline CDR1 SGHDT, CDR2 YYEEEE. CDR3 in DNA: TGTGCCAGCAGCTTTTTATTGGGGGCGGCTCAGCCCCAGCATTTT. Protein product: CASSFLLGAAQPQHF.

The table lists this clonotype with a few counts. The chain joins TRBV10-3 to TRBJ2-5; 7 bases are shared with TRBD1. Germline V lookup: CDR1 ENHRY, CDR2 SYGVKD. Losses at the gene ends were 8 bases for V and 5 bases for J; bases not matched to a gene: 11. The CDR3 is 14 residues long. CDR3 amino acids: CAIAEGTVRETQYF. CDR3 bases: TGTGCCATCGCTGAAGGGACAGTTCGGGAGACCCAGTACTTC.

This clonotype came up many times. This rearrangement joins TRBV24-1 to TRBJ2-3; D not resolved. The CDR3 contains 13 residues. Germline assignment: CDR1 KGHDR and CDR2 SFDVKD. Trimming took off 5 bases at V and 8 bases at J, with 13 bases between the two ends. Here the CDR3 reads CATSVPGRRTQYF. The DNA of the CDR3 is TGTGCCACCAGTGTGCCCGGCCGACGTACGCAGTATTTT.

V and J are TRBV4-1 and TRBJ2-1, with unresolved D. CDR1 is MGHRA and CDR2 is YSYEKL in the germline V gene. V lost 3 bases, J lost 0 bases, and 6 bases lay in between. This CDR3 contains 14 residues. In nucleotides, the CDR3 is TGCGCCAGCAGCCAGCCAGGCTCCTACAATGAGCAGTTCTTC. This translates into CASSQPGSYNEQFF.

This clonotype has a handful of counts. The V and J genes are TRBV5-1 and TRBJ2-2, with D possibly called TRBD1 or TRBD2 (5 bases each). V was shortened by 5 bases and J by 4 bases, with 15 bases between the two germline ends. This CDR3 has 15 amino acids. CDR1 and CDR2 (germline): SGHRS, YFSETQ. The CDR3 reads CASSGHGVPTGELFF. The CDR3 DNA follows: TGCGCCAGCAGTGGACACGGGGTACCCACCGGGGAGCTGTTTTTT.

The rearrangement uses TRBV12-3 or TRBV12-4 and TRBJ2-5; D is uncertain. V was pared by 6 bases and J by 4 bases, with 15 bases between. The CDR3 contains 14 residues. The CDR3 region is CASSPGAELETQYF. CDR3 DNA: TGTGCCAGCAGCCCCGGTGCGGAATTAGAGACCCAGTACTTC.

This clonotype was seen many times. The V gene is TRBV2, the J gene TRBJ2-7; the match to TRBD1 covers 7 bases. Trimming took 5 bases from V and 6 from J; bases not matched to a gene: 4. Germline lookup yields CDR1 SNHLY and CDR2 FYNNEI. The CDR3 is made up of 12 amino acids. The CDR3 region has the DNA TGTGCCAGCAGTCTACAGGGGCTCGAGCAGTACGTC. Protein sequence: CASSLQGLEQYV.

The V call is TRBV2, the J call TRBJ2-5; 7 bases agree with TRBD1. This CDR3 spans 10 amino acids. Germline lookup yields CDR1 SNHLY and CDR2 FYNNEI. Trimming took 1 base from V and 14 from J; bases not matched to a gene: 1. Written as DNA, the CDR3 is TGTGCCAGCAGTGAAGGGGACAGCTACTTC. As protein: CASSEGDSYF.

This clonotype was observed a few times. The genes are TRBV7-9 and TRBJ1-4; D is unresolved. The CDR3 totals 13 residues. V gave up 5 bases and J gave up 5 bases, with 9 bases separating them. CDR1 and CDR2 from the germline V gene are SEHNR and FQNEAQ (reference sequence). The CDR3 coding sequence is TGTGCCAGCAGCCCGGACGGAAATGAAAAACTGTTTTTT. It codes for CASSPDGNEKLFF. Full variable domain (remainder filled in from reference TRBV7-9 and TRBJ1-4): DTGVSQNPRHKITKRGQNVTFRCDPISEHNRLYWYRQTLGQGPEFLTYFQNEAQLEKSRLLSDRFSAERPKGSFSTLEIQRTEQGDSAMYLCASSPDGNEKLFFGSGTQLSVL.

The sample holds a few counts of this clonotype. V gene TRBV7-2 combines with J gene TRBJ2-3, with 9 bases lining up with TRBD1. V gave up 5 bases and J gave up 14 bases; unmatched junction bases: 14. CDR3 length: 14 residues. In germline, CDR1 is SGHTA, CDR2 FQGNSA. CDR3: CASSPGTGWATLYF. The CDR3 DNA reads TGTGCCAGCAGCCCCGGGACAGGGTGGGCGACCCTGTATTTT.

This clonotype was detected a few times. This chain connects TRBV7-9 to TRBJ1-2, with a tentative D call TRBD1 (6 bases). Trimming cost V 5 bases and J 0 bases, with 13 bases left between them. CDR1 and CDR2 (germline): SEHNR, FQNEAQ (reference sequence). CDR3 length: 15 amino acids. The CDR3: CASSTRDNPNYGYTF. In nucleotides, the CDR3 is TGTGCCAGCAGCACCCGGGACAACCCTAACTATGGCTACACCTTC.